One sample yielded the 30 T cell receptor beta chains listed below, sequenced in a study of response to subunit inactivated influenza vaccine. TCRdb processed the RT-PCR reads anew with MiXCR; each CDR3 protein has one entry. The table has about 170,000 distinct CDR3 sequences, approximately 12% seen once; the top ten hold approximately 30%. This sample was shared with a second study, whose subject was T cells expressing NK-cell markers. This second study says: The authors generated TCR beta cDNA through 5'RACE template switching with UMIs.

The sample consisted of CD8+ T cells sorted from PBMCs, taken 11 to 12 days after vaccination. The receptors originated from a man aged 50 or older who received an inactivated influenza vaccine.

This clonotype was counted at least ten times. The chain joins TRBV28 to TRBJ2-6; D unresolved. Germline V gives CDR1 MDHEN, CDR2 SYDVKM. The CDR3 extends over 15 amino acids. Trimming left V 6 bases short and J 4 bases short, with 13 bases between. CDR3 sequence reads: CASSYSPPGANVLTF. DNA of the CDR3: TGTGCCAGCAGCTATAGTCCCCCCGGGGCCAACGTCCTGACTTTC. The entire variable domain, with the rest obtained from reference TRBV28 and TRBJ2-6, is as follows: DVKVTQSSRYLVKRTGEKVFLECVQDMDHENMFWYRQDPGLGLRLIYFSYDVKMKEKGDIPEGYSVSREKKERFSLILESASTNQTSMYLCASSYSPPGANVLTFGAGSRLTVL.

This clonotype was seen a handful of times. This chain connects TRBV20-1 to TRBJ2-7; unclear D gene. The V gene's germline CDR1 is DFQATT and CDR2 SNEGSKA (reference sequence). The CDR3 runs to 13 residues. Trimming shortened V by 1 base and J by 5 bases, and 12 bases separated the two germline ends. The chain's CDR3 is CSARVSYLNEQYF. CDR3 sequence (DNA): TGCAGTGCTAGAGTAAGCTATCTGAACGAGCAGTACTTC.

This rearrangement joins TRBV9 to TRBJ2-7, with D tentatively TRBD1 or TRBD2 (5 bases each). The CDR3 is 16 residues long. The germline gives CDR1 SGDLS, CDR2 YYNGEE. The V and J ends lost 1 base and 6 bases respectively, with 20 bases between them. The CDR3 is CASSVSSLGTPGEQYF. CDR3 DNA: TGTGCCAGCAGCGTATCCTCCCTGGGGACCCCGGGCGAGCAGTACTTC.

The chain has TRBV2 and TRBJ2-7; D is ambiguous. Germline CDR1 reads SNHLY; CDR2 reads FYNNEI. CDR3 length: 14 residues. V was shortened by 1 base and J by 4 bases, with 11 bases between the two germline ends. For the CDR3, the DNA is TGTGCCAGCAGTGAAGTGACTGCACTTTACGAGCAGTACTTC. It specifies CASSEVTALYEQYF.

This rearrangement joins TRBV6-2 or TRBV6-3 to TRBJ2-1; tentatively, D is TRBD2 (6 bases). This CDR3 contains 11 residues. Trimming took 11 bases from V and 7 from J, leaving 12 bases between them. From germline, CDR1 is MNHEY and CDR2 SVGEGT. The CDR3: CAGGSGNEQFF. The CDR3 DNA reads TGTGCCGGGGGGTCAGGGAATGAGCAGTTCTTC.

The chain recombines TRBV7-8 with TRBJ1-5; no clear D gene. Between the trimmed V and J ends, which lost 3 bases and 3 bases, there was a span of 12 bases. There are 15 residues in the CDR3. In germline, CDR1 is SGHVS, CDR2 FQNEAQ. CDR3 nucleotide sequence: TGTGCCAGCAGCTTGAGTGGAACTCACAATCAGCCCCAGCATTTT. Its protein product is CASSLSGTHNQPQHF.

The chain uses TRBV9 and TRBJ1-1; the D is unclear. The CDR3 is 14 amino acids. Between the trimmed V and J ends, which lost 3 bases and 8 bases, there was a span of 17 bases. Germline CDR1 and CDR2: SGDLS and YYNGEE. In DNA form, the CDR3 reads TGTGCCAGCAGCGGCTTGGGAGGGAGGCTCGAAGCTTTCTTT. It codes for CASSGLGGRLEAFF.

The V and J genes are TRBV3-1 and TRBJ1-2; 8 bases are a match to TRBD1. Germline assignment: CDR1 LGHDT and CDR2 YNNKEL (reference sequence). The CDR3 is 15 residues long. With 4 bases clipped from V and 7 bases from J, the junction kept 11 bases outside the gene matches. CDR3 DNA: TGTGCCAGCAGCCTCCAAAGACAGGGGTTCGTTGGCTACACCTTC. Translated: CASSLQRQGFVGYTF.

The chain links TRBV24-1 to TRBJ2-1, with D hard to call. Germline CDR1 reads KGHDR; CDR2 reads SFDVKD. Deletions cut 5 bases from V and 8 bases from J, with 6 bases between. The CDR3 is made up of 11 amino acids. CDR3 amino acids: CATSVGHEQFF. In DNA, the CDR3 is TGTGCCACCAGTGTTGGGCATGAGCAGTTCTTC.

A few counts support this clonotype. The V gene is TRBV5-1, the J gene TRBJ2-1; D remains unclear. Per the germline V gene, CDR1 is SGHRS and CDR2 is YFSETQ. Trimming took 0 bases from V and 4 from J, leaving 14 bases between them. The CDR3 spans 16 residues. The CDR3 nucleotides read TGCGCCAGCAGCTTGGAAGGGAAACCCTATTACAATGAGCAGTTCTTC. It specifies CASSLEGKPYYNEQFF.

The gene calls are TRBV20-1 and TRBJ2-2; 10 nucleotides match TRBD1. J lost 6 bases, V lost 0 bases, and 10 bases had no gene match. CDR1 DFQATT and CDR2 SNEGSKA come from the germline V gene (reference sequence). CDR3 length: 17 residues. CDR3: CSARDWDRGEGAGELFF. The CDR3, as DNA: TGCAGTGCTAGAGATTGGGACAGGGGAGAGGGAGCCGGGGAGCTGTTTTTT.

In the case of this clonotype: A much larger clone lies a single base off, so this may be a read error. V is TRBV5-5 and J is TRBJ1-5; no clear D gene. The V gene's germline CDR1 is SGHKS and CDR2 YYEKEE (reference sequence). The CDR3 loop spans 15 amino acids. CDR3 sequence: CASSLVPGSNRPQHF. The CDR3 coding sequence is TGTGCCAGCAGCTTGGTGCCTGGTAGCAATCGGCCCCAGCATTTT.

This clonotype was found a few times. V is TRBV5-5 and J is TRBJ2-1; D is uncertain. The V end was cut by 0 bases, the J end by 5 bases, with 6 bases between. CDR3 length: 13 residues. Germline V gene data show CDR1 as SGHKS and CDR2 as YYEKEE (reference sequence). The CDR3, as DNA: TGTGCCAGCAGCTTGGTTCCTAACAATGAGCAGTTCTTC. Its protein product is CASSLVPNNEQFF.

DNA for the CDR3: TGTGCCAGCAGCTTAAGGAGGGGTCAGGCCATTGGGGCCAACGTCCTGACTTTC. Translating gives CASSLRRGQAIGANVLTF. J is TRBJ2-6 and V is TRBV11-1; tentative D call: TRBD2 (6 bases). This CDR3 is 18 amino acids long. The germline V and J ends were trimmed by 2 bases and 3 bases, with 17 bases remaining between them. CDR1 SGHAT and CDR2 FQDESV come from the germline V gene (reference sequence).

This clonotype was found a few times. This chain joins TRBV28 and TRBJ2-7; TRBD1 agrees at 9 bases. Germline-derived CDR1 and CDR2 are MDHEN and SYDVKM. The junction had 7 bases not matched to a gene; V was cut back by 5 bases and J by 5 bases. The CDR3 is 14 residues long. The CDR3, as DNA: TGTGCCAGCAGTCGGGGACAGGGTCTCGACGAGCAGTACTTC. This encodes CASSRGQGLDEQYF.

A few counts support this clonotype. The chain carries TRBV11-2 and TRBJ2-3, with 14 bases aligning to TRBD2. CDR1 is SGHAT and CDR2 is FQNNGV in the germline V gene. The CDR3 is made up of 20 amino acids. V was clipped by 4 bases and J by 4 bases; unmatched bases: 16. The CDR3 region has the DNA TGTGCCAGCAGCTCCGACATGACTCGGACTAGCGGGGGGCCCGCAGATACGCAGTATTTT. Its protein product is CASSSDMTRTSGGPADTQYF.

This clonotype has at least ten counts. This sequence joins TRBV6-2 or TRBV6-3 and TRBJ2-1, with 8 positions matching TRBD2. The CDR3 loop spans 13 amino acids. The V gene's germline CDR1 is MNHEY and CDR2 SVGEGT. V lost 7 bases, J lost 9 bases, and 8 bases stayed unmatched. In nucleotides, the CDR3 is TGTGCCAGCATGGGGGCGGGAGGAGTTGAGCAGTTCTTC. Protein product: CASMGAGGVEQFF.

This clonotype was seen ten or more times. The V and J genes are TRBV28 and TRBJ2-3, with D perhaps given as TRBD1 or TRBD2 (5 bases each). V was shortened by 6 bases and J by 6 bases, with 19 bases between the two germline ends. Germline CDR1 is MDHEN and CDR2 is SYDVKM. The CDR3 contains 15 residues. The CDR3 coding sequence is TGTGCCAGCAGCCGGGGACGGCGTATCACCGATACGCAGTATTTT. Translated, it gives CASSRGRRITDTQYF.

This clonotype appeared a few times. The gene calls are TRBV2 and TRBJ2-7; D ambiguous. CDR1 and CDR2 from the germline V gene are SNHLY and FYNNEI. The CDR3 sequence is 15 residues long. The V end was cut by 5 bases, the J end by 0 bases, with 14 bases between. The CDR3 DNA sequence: TGTGCCAGCAGTTTAATAGGGTCCGACTCCTACGAGCAGTACTTC. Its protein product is CASSLIGSDSYEQYF.

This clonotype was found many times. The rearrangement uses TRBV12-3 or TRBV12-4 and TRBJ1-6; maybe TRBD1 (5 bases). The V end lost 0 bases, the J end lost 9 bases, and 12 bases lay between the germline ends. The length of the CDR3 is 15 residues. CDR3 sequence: CASSLASGSGSPLHF. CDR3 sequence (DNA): TGTGCCAGCAGTTTAGCATCAGGGAGCGGTTCACCCCTCCACTTT.

CDR3 bases: TGTGCCATCAGTGAATGGGGTGGGAACGATTATGGCTACACCTTC. As protein: CAISEWGGNDYGYTF. The gene calls are TRBV10-3 and TRBJ1-2, with no clear D. The CDR3 consists of 15 residues. Germline loops: CDR1 ENHRY, CDR2 SYGVKD. The V end lost 3 bases, the J end lost 5 bases, and 16 bases lay between the germline ends.

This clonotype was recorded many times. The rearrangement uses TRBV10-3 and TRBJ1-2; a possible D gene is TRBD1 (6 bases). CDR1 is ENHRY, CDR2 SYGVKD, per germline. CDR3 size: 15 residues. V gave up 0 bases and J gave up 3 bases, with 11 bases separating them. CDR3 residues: CAISESRTDYYGYTF. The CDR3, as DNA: TGTGCCATCAGTGAGTCACGGACAGATTACTATGGCTACACCTTC.

The CDR3 sequence is CAWSGPGQGLEETQYF. CDR3 sequence (DNA): TGTGCCTGGAGTGGACCGGGACAGGGGCTAGAAGAGACCCAGTACTTC. The chain links TRBV30 to TRBJ2-5; 10 nucleotides agree with TRBD1. In germline, CDR1 is GTSNPN, CDR2 SVGIG (reference sequence). The J segment lost 3 bases and the V segment lost 1 base, leaving 8 bases of the junction unmatched. This CDR3 has 16 residues.

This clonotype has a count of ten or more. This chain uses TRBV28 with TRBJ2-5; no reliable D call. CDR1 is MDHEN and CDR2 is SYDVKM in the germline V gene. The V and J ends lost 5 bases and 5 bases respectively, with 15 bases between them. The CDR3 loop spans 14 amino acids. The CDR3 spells CASSPSSSGETQYF. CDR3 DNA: TGTGCCAGCAGTCCTTCCAGCAGTGGGGAGACCCAGTACTTC.

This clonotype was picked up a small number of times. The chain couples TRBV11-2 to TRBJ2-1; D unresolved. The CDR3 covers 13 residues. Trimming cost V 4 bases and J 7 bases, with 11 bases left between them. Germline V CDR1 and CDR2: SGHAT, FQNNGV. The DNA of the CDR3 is TGTGCCAGCAGCTACCCTCCTCAGAATGAGCAGTTCTTC. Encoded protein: CASSYPPQNEQFF. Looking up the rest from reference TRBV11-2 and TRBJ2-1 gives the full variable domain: EAGVAQSPRYKIIEKRQSVAFWCNPISGHATLYWYQQILGQGPKLLIQFQNNGVVDDSQLPKDRFSAERLKGVDSTLKIQPAKLEDSAVYLCASSYPPQNEQFFGPGTRLTVL.

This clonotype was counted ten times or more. This chain's CDR3 is CASSEALDRANTEAFF. CDR3 nucleotides: TGTGCCAGCAGTGAAGCGCTCGACAGGGCGAACACTGAAGCTTTCTTT. This chain connects TRBV2 to TRBJ1-1; 7 bases map to TRBD1. CDR3 length: 16 residues. Germline lookup yields CDR1 SNHLY and CDR2 FYNNEI. V shed 0 bases and J 1 base; nucleotides not matched to a gene: 5. Full variable domain (missing parts from reference TRBV2 and TRBJ1-1): EPEVTQTPSHQVTQMGQEVILRCVPISNHLYFYWYRQILGQKVEFLVSFYNNEISEKSEIFDDQFSVERPDGSNFTLKIRSTKLEDSAMYFCASSEALDRANTEAFFGQGTRLTVV.

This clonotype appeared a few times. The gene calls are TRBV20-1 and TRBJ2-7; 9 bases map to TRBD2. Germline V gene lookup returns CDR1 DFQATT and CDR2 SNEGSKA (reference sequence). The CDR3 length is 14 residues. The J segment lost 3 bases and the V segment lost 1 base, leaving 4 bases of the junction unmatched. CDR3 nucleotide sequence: TGCAGTGCTAGAGGTAGACTAGCGGTCTACGAGCAGTACTTC. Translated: CSARGRLAVYEQYF.

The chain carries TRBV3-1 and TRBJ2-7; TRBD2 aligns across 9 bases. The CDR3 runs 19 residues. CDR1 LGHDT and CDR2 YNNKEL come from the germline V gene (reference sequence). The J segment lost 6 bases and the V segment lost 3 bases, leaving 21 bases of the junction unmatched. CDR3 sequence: CASSHGVGASGIVHREQYF. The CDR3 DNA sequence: TGTGCCAGCAGCCACGGAGTTGGGGCTAGCGGGATAGTTCACCGCGAGCAGTACTTC.

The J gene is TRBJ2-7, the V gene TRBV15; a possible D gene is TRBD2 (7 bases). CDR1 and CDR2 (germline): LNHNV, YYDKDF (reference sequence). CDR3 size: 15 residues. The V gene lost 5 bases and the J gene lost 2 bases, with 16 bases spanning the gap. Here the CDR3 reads CATSLTPGGTYEQYF. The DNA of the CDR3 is TGTGCCACCAGCCTAACTCCGGGGGGCACCTACGAGCAGTACTTC. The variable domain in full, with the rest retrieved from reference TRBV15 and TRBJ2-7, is DAMVIQNPRYQVTQFGKPVTLSCSQTLNHNVMYWYQQKSSQAPKLLFHYYDKDFNNEADTPDNFQSRRPNTSFCFLDIRSPGLGDTAMYLCATSLTPGGTYEQYFGPGTRLTVT.

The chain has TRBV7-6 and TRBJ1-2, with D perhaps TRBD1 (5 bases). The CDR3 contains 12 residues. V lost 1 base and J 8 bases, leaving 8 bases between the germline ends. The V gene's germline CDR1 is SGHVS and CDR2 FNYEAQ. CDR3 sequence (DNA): TGTGCCAGCAGCTTAGGCAGGGACGGCTACACCTTC. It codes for CASSLGRDGYTF.